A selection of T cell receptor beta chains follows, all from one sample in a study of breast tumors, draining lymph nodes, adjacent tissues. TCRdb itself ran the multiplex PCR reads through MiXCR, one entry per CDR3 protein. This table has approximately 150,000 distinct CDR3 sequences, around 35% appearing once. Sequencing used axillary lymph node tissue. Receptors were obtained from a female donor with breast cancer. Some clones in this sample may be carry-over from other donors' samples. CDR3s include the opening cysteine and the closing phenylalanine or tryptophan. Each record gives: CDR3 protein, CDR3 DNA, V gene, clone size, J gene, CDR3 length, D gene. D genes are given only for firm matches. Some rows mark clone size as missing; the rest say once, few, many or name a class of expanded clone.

CASSQGHTPNYGYTF | TGTGCCAGCAGCCAAGGTCATACACCGAACTATGGCTACACCTTC | TRBV3-1 | . | TRBJ1-2 | 15 | .
CASSFYLTGELFF | TGTGCCAGCAGCTTCTACCTCACCGGGGAGCTGTTTTTT | TRBV7-2 | . | TRBJ2-2 | 13 | .
CAWSRDGYEKLFF | TGTGCCTGGAGCCGGGACGGATATGAAAAACTGTTTTTT | TRBV30 | many | TRBJ1-4 | 13 | .
CSATPLGGGTIKETQYF | TGCAGTGCTACCCCTTTAGGAGGGGGGACCATTAAAGAGACCCAGTACTTC | TRBV20-1 | . | TRBJ2-5 | 17 | .
CASSLAGTYTGELFF | TGTGCCAGCAGCTTAGCGGGGACGTACACCGGGGAGCTGTTTTTT | TRBV7-2 | . | TRBJ2-2 | 15 | .
CASTPRGREGSYEQYF | TGTGCCAGCACCCCCAGAGGGCGGGAGGGCTCCTACGAGCAGTACTTC | TRBV7-2 | many | TRBJ2-7 | 16 | TRBD2
CAWSIVQGLYSNQPQHF | TGTGCCTGGAGTATAGTCCAGGGGCTGTATAGCAATCAGCCCCAGCATTTT | TRBV30 | . | TRBJ1-5 | 17 | .
CASSLYDRATDTQYF | TGTGCCAGCAGCTTGTACGACAGGGCCACAGATACGCAGTATTTT | TRBV5-6 | many | TRBJ2-3 | 15 | TRBD1
CASSLEVLDTEAFF | TGTGCCAGCAGTTTAGAGGTTTTAGACACTGAAGCTTTCTTT | TRBV12-3/TRBV12-4 | . | TRBJ1-1 | 14 | .
CSARGALNTEAFF | TGCAGTGCTAGAGGGGCCCTGAACACTGAAGCTTTCTTT | TRBV20-1 | . | TRBJ1-1 | 13 | .
CASRPQGWGYTF | TGTGCCAGCAGACCCCAGGGGTGGGGCTACACCTTC | TRBV28 | few | TRBJ1-2 | 12 | .
CASKGPNKETQYF | TGTGCCAGTAAAGGGCCAAACAAGGAGACCCAGTACTTC | TRBV19 | few | TRBJ2-5 | 13 | .
CASSFEQGGSGQPQHF | TGTGCCAGCAGTTTTGAACAGGGAGGTTCAGGTCAGCCCCAGCATTTT | TRBV28 | . | TRBJ1-5 | 16 | .
CASSKSGFYNEQFF | TGTGCCAGCAGTAAATCGGGGTTCTACAATGAGCAGTTCTTC | TRBV28 | few | TRBJ2-1 | 14 | .
CSVEAEAPYEQYF | TGCAGCGTTGAGGCGGAGGCCCCCTACGAGCAGTACTTC | TRBV29-1 | many | TRBJ2-7 | 13 | .
CASSAGQIEQFF | TGTGCCAGCAGCGCCGGACAAATTGAGCAGTTCTTC | TRBV9 | many | TRBJ2-1 | 12 | .
CSARSDQGGGCTF | TGCAGTGCTAGATCGGATCAAGGGGGTGGCTGCACCTTC | TRBV20-1 | . | TRBJ1-2 | 13 | .
CASSQSREEETQYF | TGTGCCAGCAGCCAATCCCGGGAAGAAGAGACCCAGTACTTC | TRBV3-1 | . | TRBJ2-5 | 14 | .
CASSQDTRETQYF | TGTGCCAGCTCTCAAGACACCAGGGAGACCCAGTACTTC | TRBV18 | many | TRBJ2-5 | 13 | .
CASTKQRGRNTEAFF | TGTGCCAGTACCAAACAGAGGGGGCGAAACACTGAAGCTTTCTTT | TRBV19 | . | TRBJ1-1 | 15 | TRBD1
CASRRTGPGELFF | TGTGCCAGCAGACGGACAGGTCCCGGGGAGCTGTTTTTT | TRBV6-1 | many | TRBJ2-2 | 13 | TRBD1
CASSPQTGGSTEAFF | TGTGCCAGCTCACCCCAGACAGGGGGCAGTACTGAAGCTTTCTTT | TRBV18 | . | TRBJ1-1 | 15 | TRBD1
CSVGQGDYEQYF | TGCAGCGTTGGGCAGGGAGACTACGAGCAGTACTTC | TRBV29-1 | many | TRBJ2-7 | 12 | .
CASSYSKGRTQETQYF | TGTGCCAGCAGTTACTCGAAGGGACGGACCCAAGAGACCCAGTACTTC | TRBV6-2/TRBV6-3 | many | TRBJ2-5 | 16 | .
CASSSDRASTDTQYF | TGTGCCAGCAGCTCCGACAGGGCCAGCACAGATACGCAGTATTTT | TRBV7-8 | many | TRBJ2-3 | 15 | TRBD1
CAGGSGPEAFF | TGTGCCGGAGGCAGTGGCCCTGAAGCTTTCTTT | TRBV10-3 | many | TRBJ1-1 | 11 | .
CASSFDPALAKNIQYF | TGTGCCAGCAGCTTTGACCCCGCCCTAGCCAAAAACATTCAGTACTTC | TRBV7-2 | many | TRBJ2-4 | 16 | .
CASSSGGQGSGYTF | TGCGCCAGCAGCTCCGGGGGACAGGGGAGCGGCTACACCTTC | TRBV5-1 | . | TRBJ1-2 | 14 | TRBD1
CSVGRGGDAGELFF | TGCAGCGTTGGGAGGGGTGGAGATGCCGGGGAGCTGTTTTTT | TRBV29-1 | few | TRBJ2-2 | 14 | .
CASSASGGNVLTF | TGTGCCAGCAGCGCCTCAGGGGGCAACGTCCTGACTTTC | TRBV9 | . | TRBJ2-6 | 13 | TRBD1
CASSQERGGMYEQYF | TGTGCCAGCAGCCAAGAAAGGGGGGGAATGTACGAGCAGTACTTC | TRBV14 | . | TRBJ2-7 | 15 | .
CASSFRDLNTGELFF | TGTGCCAGCAGTTTCCGGGACTTAAACACCGGGGAGCTGTTTTTT | TRBV12-3/TRBV12-4 | many | TRBJ2-2 | 15 | .
CASSLSRGGGSNQPQHF | TGTGCCAGCAGTTTATCTAGGGGAGGAGGGAGCAATCAGCCCCAGCATTTT | TRBV12-3/TRBV12-4 | many | TRBJ1-5 | 17 | .
CASSFGRRGLSPLHF | TGTGCCAGCAGTTTCGGCCGCAGGGGGCTTTCACCCCTCCACTTT | TRBV12-3/TRBV12-4 | many | TRBJ1-6 | 15 | TRBD1
CAISEDGRGAYGYTF | TGTGCCATCAGCGAGGACGGGCGAGGTGCTTATGGCTACACCTTC | TRBV10-3 | many | TRBJ1-2 | 15 | .
CASSVRQGDTGELFF | TGTGCCAGCAGCGTACGCCAGGGGGACACCGGGGAGCTGTTTTTT | TRBV9 | many | TRBJ2-2 | 15 | TRBD1
CASSIRRDQPQHF | TGTGCCAGTAGTATACGCCGAGATCAGCCCCAGCATTTT | TRBV19 | many | TRBJ1-5 | 13 | .
CASSSNQGPGELFF | TGCGCCAGCAGCTCAAACCAGGGGCCCGGGGAGCTGTTTTTT | TRBV5-1 | many | TRBJ2-2 | 14 | .
CSAPRPPKYNEQFF | TGCAGTGCACCTCGGCCCCCCAAATACAATGAGCAGTTCTTC | TRBV20-1 | . | TRBJ2-1 | 14 | .
CASSLLLGGSEAFF | TGTGCCAGCAGTTTGTTGTTAGGGGGTAGTGAAGCTTTCTTT | TRBV12-5 | . | TRBJ1-1 | 14 | .
CSAEDGYGYTF | TGCAGTGCGGAGGACGGCTATGGCTACACCTTC | TRBV20-1 | . | TRBJ1-2 | 11 | .
CASSFRHTRNYEQYF | TGTGCCAGCAGCTTTCGGCACACCCGGAACTACGAGCAGTACTTC | TRBV5-5 | many | TRBJ2-7 | 15 | .